This entry features one T cell receptor beta chain sequence. The specificity of this receptor is unknown. Base quality data are lacking; no much larger clone is found one base away. This specimen belongs to a study of cytomegalovirus exposure and HLA in healthy donors (dated by TCRdb to 2016 to 2017). Regarding the study in general: A later analysis indicated that the 130 or so validation repertoires were generated on the platform also employed for the roughly 650 repertoires of the first cohort. To predict cytomegalovirus infection status, the study brought together high-throughput TCR immunosequencing, statistical association of individual TCRs with disease status, and machine learning. A separate validation cohort of about 110 different subjects was used in addition to the roughly 700-subject first cohort. The study aimed to test whether cataloging public T cell receptors could reveal signatures of past pathogen exposure. What the work shows at the level of the full study, not this receptor alone: Of the cluster scores, roughly 95% were above 0 in a later analysis, which found that TCRs clustered in the first cohort also tended to co-occur in the roughly 130 validation repertoires. In vitro tests confirmed that three of the cytomegalovirus-associated TCR beta chains recognize cytomegalovirus antigens. The authors suggested that the approach could potentially be extended to other disease states and immunological phenotypes. In the study, about 150 TCR beta chains were listed as associated with cytomegalovirus. Most TCR sequences were observed very rarely across donors, whereas some public TCRs were present in many individuals. The validation cohort had no HLA typing available for a later analysis, so co-occurrence within that cohort was assessed over all 130 or so repertoires. The classifier was reported to diagnose cytomegalovirus status with high specificity and sensitivity in both the original and validation cohorts.

Separate from the approximately 700-subject first cohort, the validation cohort of 90 to 150 subjects was the group to which the donors belonged. Libraries were prepared through the immunoSEQ multiplex PCR assay. The authors' pipeline ran thus. To diagnose cytomegalovirus status from the catalog of TCR beta chain sequences, a statistical classification framework was built. This immuneACCESS table, as held by TCRdb, lists in-frame sequences with V and J called but not all clones. Of the missing ones, under half trace to an unresolved V gene in checked studies; the others have no known cause. Clonal size and the V and J genes are those of that table, whereas D and trimming came from the DNA. Across this sample there are some 84,000 clones, with approximately 91% seen only once. The ten largest clones represent 2% to 2.5% of the sample. The trim is 7 bases for V and 3 bases for J, with a gap of 10 bases between the germline ends. Via the germline V gene (reference sequence), CDR1 is LNHDA and CDR2 SQIVND. Including the terminal cysteine and phenylalanine, the CDR3 comprises 13 residues. The CDR3 DNA has 39 bases and is translated from base 1.

The chain couples TRBV19 to TRBJ1-5, with a tentative D gene TRBD1 over 6 matching bases. This sequence was found in a man younger than 40 in good health and CMV-seronegative. Sequencing was performed on PBMCs. At the DNA level, the sequence is TGTGCCAGTAACCAGGGGCACAATCAGCCCCAGCATTTT. This encodes CASNQGHNQPQHF.